A selection of T cell receptor beta chains follows, all from one sample in a study of PD-1 blockade in classical Hodgkin lymphoma. TCRdb keeps only in-frame clones here, not all; method: immunoSEQ multiplex PCR. The sample lists about 94,000 clones; 89% were seen once. The sequences come from peripheral blood mononuclear cells (PBMCs), collected before the second cycle of nivolumab. Receptors originate from a human donor with classical Hodgkin lymphoma. The CDR3 runs from the conserved cysteine through the conserved F or W. The D gene is left open where the match is weak. Clone size, where shown, is once, few, many, or a class for clones that have expanded.

TRBJ2-3 NA TRBV18 TRBD2 CASSPRLAGGDTQYF TGTGCCAGCTCACCCCGACTAGCGGGAGGGGATACGCAGTATTTT
TRBJ2-3 NA TRBV7-8 NA CASSLVGQRDTQYF TGTGCCAGCAGCTTAGTGGGCCAGAGGGATACGCAGTATTTT
TRBJ1-1 once TRBV4-1 NA CASSHLGGTEAFF TGCGCCAGCAGCCACCTGGGGGGTACTGAAGCTTTCTTT
TRBJ1-4 NA TRBV7-9 NA CASSLNPNEKLFF TGTGCCAGCAGCTTAAACCCGAATGAAAAACTGTTTTTT
TRBJ2-5 once TRBV29-1 NA CSVLEGGSWPQYF TGCAGCGTTCTCGAGGGAGGTTCCTGGCCCCAGTACTTC
TRBJ1-1 NA TRBV29-1 NA CSGQELAGQLNTEAFF TGCAGCGGACAGGAACTAGCCGGGCAGCTGAACACTGAAGCTTTCTTT
TRBJ1-4 once TRBV7-9 NA CASSLETDEKLFF TGTGCCAGCAGCTTAGAGACGGATGAAAAACTGTTTTTT
TRBJ2-6 once TRBV5-1 NA CASSSRGANVLTF TGCGCCAGCAGCTCCCGGGGGGCCAACGTCCTGACTTTC
TRBJ2-6 NA TRBV27 NA CASRSGTSISGANVLTF TGTGCCAGCAGATCCGGGACGTCAATCTCTGGGGCCAACGTCCTGACTTTC
TRBJ2-5 NA TRBV6-1 NA CASLLILGDQETQYF TGTGCCAGCTTATTGATCTTGGGGGACCAAGAGACCCAGTACTTC
TRBJ1-3 few TRBV10-3 NA CAISTTGANTIYF TGTGCCATCAGCACGACAGGAGCGAACACCATATATTTT
TRBJ2-1 NA TRBV19 NA CASSIPGHTNEQFF TGTGCCAGTAGTATCCCGGGACACACCAATGAGCAGTTCTTC
TRBJ2-2 NA TRBV2 NA CASSGNSGNTGELFF TGTGCCAGCAGTGGTAATAGCGGTAACACCGGGGAGCTGTTTTTT
TRBJ2-3 once TRBV29-1 NA CSVEDTFSGTSSTDTQYF TGCAGCGTTGAAGATACGTTCTCCGGGACATCTAGCACAGATACGCAGTATTTT
TRBJ1-1 NA TRBV18 NA CASSPVTPQEAFF TGTGCCAGCTCACCGGTCACACCTCAGGAAGCTTTCTTT
TRBJ2-7 NA TRBV7-5 NA CVRSLAPETYEQYF TGTGTCAGAAGCTTAGCGCCGGAAACCTACGAGCAGTACTTC
TRBJ1-2 few TRBV19 NA CASTKSGTNYGYTF TGTGCCAGTACCAAATCAGGCACTAACTATGGCTACACCTTC
TRBJ2-7 NA TRBV7-2 NA CASSPRAGAEQYF TGTGCCAGCAGCCCTAGGGCGGGGGCCGAGCAGTACTTC
TRBJ2-7 NA TRBV7-9 NA CASTPAAGYEQYF TGTGCCAGCACCCCGGCGGCAGGCTACGAGCAGTACTTC
TRBJ1-6 NA TRBV7-2 NA CASSLDSYNSPLHF TGTGCCAGCAGCTTGGACAGCTATAATTCACCCCTCCACTTT
TRBJ1-5 once TRBV2 TRBD1 CASSGGGRQPQHF TGTGCCAGCAGTGGAGGGGGCCGACAGCCCCAGCATTTT
TRBJ1-3 NA TRBV7-8 TRBD1 CASSQGQGDSGNTIYF TGTGCCAGCAGCCAGGGACAGGGGGACTCTGGAAACACCATATATTTT
TRBJ2-7 NA TRBV6-5 NA CASSYSRGQTYEQYF TGTGCCAGCAGTTACTCCCGGGGCCAAACCTACGAGCAGTACTTC
TRBJ2-7 once TRBV27 TRBD2 CASSLSVAGVGEQYF TGTGCCAGCAGTTTATCGGTAGCGGGAGTAGGCGAGCAGTACTTC
TRBJ1-4 few TRBV27 NA CASRRGRTNEKLFF TGTGCCAGCAGGAGGGGGAGAACTAATGAAAAACTGTTTTTT
TRBJ2-7 once TRBV28 NA CASSPGDVFNEQYF TGTGCCAGCAGCCCCGGGGACGTCTTTAACGAGCAGTACTTC
TRBJ1-2 NA TRBV7-8 NA CASSLALEYGYTF TGTGCCAGCAGCTTAGCGCTCGAGTATGGCTACACCTTC
TRBJ2-7 NA TRBV28 NA CASSVTGPLAPGSYEQYF TGTGCCAGCAGCGTAACAGGTCCTTTAGCGCCTGGATCCTACGAGCAGTACTTC
TRBJ2-5 NA TRBV27 NA CASRRQGEETQYF TGTGCCAGCAGACGGCAGGGTGAAGAGACCCAGTACTTC
TRBJ2-2 NA TRBV7-9 NA CASSLKGTLGTNTGELFF TGTGCCAGCAGCTTAAAAGGGACCCTTGGGACGAACACCGGGGAGCTGTTTTTT
TRBJ2-7 NA TRBV25-1 TRBD2 CASSELIAGGQQYF TGTGCCAGCAGTGAATTGATAGCGGGAGGACAGCAGTACTTC
TRBJ2-7 NA TRBV7-9 NA CASSSDEQYF TGTGCCAGCAGCTCTGACGAGCAGTACTTC
TRBJ2-7 NA TRBV2 NA CASSVLATLKDF TGTGCCAGCAGTGTGCTCGCCACTTTAAAAGACTTC
TRBJ1-6 few TRBV27 TRBD1 CASSIGTGYSPLHF TGTGCCAGCAGTATCGGGACAGGGTATTCACCCCTCCACTTT
TRBJ1-2 NA TRBV7-2 NA CASSLVLGGGYGYTF TGTGCCAGCAGCTTAGTGCTGGGGGGGGGCTATGGCTACACCTTC
TRBJ1-3 NA TRBV7-9 NA CASSYSGNTIYF TGTGCCAGCAGTTACTCTGGAAACACCATATATTTT
TRBJ2-5 NA TRBV18 TRBD1 CASSPTRDREETQYF TGTGCCAGCTCACCGACCCGGGACAGAGAAGAGACCCAGTACTTC
TRBJ2-4 NA TRBV7-9 TRBD1 CASSALRTGKNIQYF TGTGCCAGCAGCGCCCTAAGGACAGGCAAAAACATTCAGTACTTC
TRBJ2-1 NA TRBV28 NA CASSLIGVRGAFNEQFF TGTGCCAGCAGTTTAATAGGGGTCAGGGGGGCATTCAATGAGCAGTTCTTC
TRBJ1-2 NA TRBV11-1 NA CASSKPGYNYGYTF TGTGCCAGCAGTAAACCAGGGTACAACTATGGCTACACCTTC
TRBJ2-2 NA TRBV29-1 NA CSTIVANTGELFF TGCAGCACGATCGTCGCGAACACCGGGGAGCTGTTTTTT
TRBJ2-3 NA TRBV13 NA CASSLKGHTQYF TGTGCCAGCAGCTTAAAGGGACATACGCAGTATTTT
TRBJ2-2 NA TRBV14 NA CASSQWTGKTGELFF TGTGCCAGCAGCCAATGGACCGGCAAGACCGGGGAGCTGTTTTTT
TRBJ2-2 NA TRBV18 NA CASSADPANTGELFF TGTGCCAGCTCCGCAGACCCCGCGAACACCGGGGAGCTGTTTTTT
TRBJ2-2 once TRBV28 TRBD1 CASCPRGLGGELFF TGTGCCAGCTGTCCCAGGGGGCTTGGCGGGGAGCTGTTTTTT
TRBJ1-1 few TRBV10-2 NA CASSESKLNTEAFF TGCGCCAGCAGTGAGTCGAAGTTGAACACTGAAGCTTTCTTT
TRBJ2-7 NA TRBV30 NA CAWSVRGYEQYF TGTGCCTGGAGTGTACGTGGCTACGAGCAGTACTTC
TRBJ2-1 NA TRBV18 TRBD2 CASSPPGGSSYNEQFF TGTGCCAGCTCACCACCGGGGGGGAGCTCCTACAATGAGCAGTTCTTC
TRBJ1-1 NA TRBV4-1 NA CASSQGGGAEAFF TGCGCCAGCAGCCAAGGGGGTGGTGCTGAAGCTTTCTTT
TRBJ2-1 once TRBV4-1 TRBD2 CASHITGGYNEQFF TGCGCCAGCCACATTACGGGGGGATACAATGAGCAGTTCTTC
TRBJ2-2 NA TRBV7-6 TRBD1 CASSVGQGTGELFF TGTGCCAGCAGCGTGGGACAGGGTACCGGGGAGCTGTTTTTT
TRBJ2-7 NA TRBV5-1 NA CASSDSYEQYF TGCGCCAGCAGCGACTCCTACGAGCAGTACTTC
TRBJ2-2 NA TRBV21-1 NA CASSKGGLAGATGTGELFF TGTGCCAGCAGCAAGGGGGGACTAGCGGGAGCCACGGGAACCGGGGAGCTGTTTTTT
TRBJ2-1 NA TRBV4-1 TRBD2 CASSQRTSGSYNEQFF TGCGCCAGCAGCCAGAGGACTAGCGGTAGCTACAATGAGCAGTTCTTC
TRBJ1-2 NA TRBV28 TRBD1 CASNLRGRDYGYTF TGTGCCAGCAACCTCAGGGGGAGGGACTATGGCTACACCTTC
TRBJ2-7 NA TRBV18 TRBD1 CASSHGTGGASYEQYF TGTGCCAGCTCACACGGGACAGGGGGCGCCTCCTACGAGCAGTACTTC
TRBJ2-7 NA TRBV4-1 NA CASSQAGTLYEQYF TGCGCCAGCAGCCAAGCCGGGACCCTTTACGAGCAGTACTTC
TRBJ2-2 once TRBV5-4 NA CASSLGGAYTGELFF TGTGCCAGCAGCTTGGGCGGGGCCTACACCGGGGAGCTGTTTTTT
TRBJ2-7 NA TRBV28 NA CASSSRQPNYEQYF TGTGCCAGCAGTTCGCGGCAGCCTAACTACGAGCAGTACTTC